This TCR beta chain was profiled in a study of cytomegalovirus exposure and HLA in healthy donors. Whole-study findings and limits: Immune exposure information available was restricted to CMV serostatus. Prior analysis indicated that the majority of TCR beta V segments exhibited productivity approximately 87% or approximately 30% of the time.

As regards this clone: Its target is unknown.

Losses at the gene ends were 4 bases for V and 0 bases for J; bases not matched to a gene: 7. Germline CDR1 reads MDHEN; CDR2 reads SYDVKM. The CDR3 has 17 residues. The PCR contained 60 Vbeta and 13 Jbeta primers. Clones were read by immunoSEQ multiplex PCR, and TCRdb kept only the in-frame ones, dropping some. The table lists roughly 200,000 clones, around 74% of them singletons, with 2.9% in the top ten. V gene TRBV28 combines with J gene TRBJ1-5; TRBD1 matches 9 bases. The TCR sequence derives from a male donor in good health and CMV-seronegative. The sequencing sample was made of PBMCs. The CDR3 loop is CASSSGQGFGSNQPQHF. The CDR3 coding sequence is TGTGCCAGCAGTTCCGGACAGGGGTTCGGTAGCAATCAGCCCCAGCATTTT.